This T cell receptor (beta chain) was identified in a study of blood T cell repertoires in COVID-19. Study summary: Material from acute and convalescent COVID-19 was sourced from the United States, Italy and Spain.

Authors' methods: The assay estimated nucleated cells by amplifying reference gene primers. Using immunoSEQ multiplex PCR, the repertoire was profiled, and TCRdb retains in-frame clones only, with some absent. V, J and clone size derive from that table, while D and trimming were established from the DNA sequence. The sample lists approximately 240,000 clones, around 90% seen once, with less than 2.5% in the top ten. After removal of 6 bases from V and 4 bases from J, the junction contained 8 bases not matched to a gene. This CDR3 is 14 amino acids long. Germline assignment: CDR1 LGHDT and CDR2 YNNKEL (reference sequence).

The source of this sequence is a young woman who had recovered from COVID-19. The sequencing input was PBMCs or T cells enriched from blood (not recorded which). The rearrangement uses TRBV3-1 (or the pseudogene TRBV3-2) and TRBJ1-1; 7 positions match TRBD1. In DNA, the CDR3 is TGTGCCAGCAGACCGGGACAGTGGGGCACTGAAGCTTTCTTT. Amino acid sequence: CASRPGQWGTEAFF.